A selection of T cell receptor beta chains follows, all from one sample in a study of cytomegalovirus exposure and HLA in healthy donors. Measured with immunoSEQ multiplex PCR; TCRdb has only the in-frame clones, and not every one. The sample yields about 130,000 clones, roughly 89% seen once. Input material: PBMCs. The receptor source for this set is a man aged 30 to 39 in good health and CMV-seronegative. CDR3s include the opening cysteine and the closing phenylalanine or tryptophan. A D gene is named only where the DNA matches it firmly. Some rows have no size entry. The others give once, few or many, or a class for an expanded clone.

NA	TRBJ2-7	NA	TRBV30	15	TGTGCCTGGAGTGTGGAGACAGTCGCTTGGTACGAGCAGTACTTC	CAWSVETVAWYEQYF
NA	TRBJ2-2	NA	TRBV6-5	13	TGTGCCAGCAGTCTTCAGGGGACCGGGGAGCTGTTTTTT	CASSLQGTGELFF
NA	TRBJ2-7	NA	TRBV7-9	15	TGTGCCAGCAGCTTGATGGTACCATCCGGGGGCGAGCAGTACTTC	CASSLMVPSGGEQYF
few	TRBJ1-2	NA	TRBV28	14	TGTGCCAGCAACATTGGGGCCTCTAACTATGGCTACACCTTC	CASNIGASNYGYTF
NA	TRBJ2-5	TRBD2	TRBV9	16	TGTGCCAGCAGCCCTTCCGGGGGGGGGTACCAAGAGACCCAGTACTTC	CASSPSGGGYQETQYF
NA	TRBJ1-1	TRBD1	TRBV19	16	TGTGCCAGTAGTATTCCGAAGGTCTGGGACAGGGCCGAAGCTTTCTTT	CASSIPKVWDRAEAFF
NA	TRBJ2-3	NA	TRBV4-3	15	TGCGCCAGCAGCCAAGATTTTAGTGGCACAGATACGCAGTATTTT	CASSQDFSGTDTQYF
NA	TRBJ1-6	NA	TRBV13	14	TGTGCCAGCAGCTTAGAAAGGGGGGGATCACCCCTCCACTTT	CASSLERGGSPLHF
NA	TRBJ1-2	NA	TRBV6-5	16	TGTGCCAGCAGTTACGGTCAGGGCCCGGATAGCTATGGCTACACCTTC	CASSYGQGPDSYGYTF
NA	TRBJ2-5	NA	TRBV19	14	TGTGCCAGTAGTAGGACTCTCGCGGGAGAGACCCAGTACTTC	CASSRTLAGETQYF
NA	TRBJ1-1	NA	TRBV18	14	TGTGCCAGCTCACCGCCGAGTGTGAACACTGAAGCTTTCTTT	CASSPPSVNTEAFF
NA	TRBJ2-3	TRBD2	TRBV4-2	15	TGTGCCAGCAGCCAAGATCGCGGGGGGCCAGATACGCAGTATTTT	CASSQDRGGPDTQYF
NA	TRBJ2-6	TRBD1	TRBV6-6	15	TGTGCCAGCAGAAGACAGGGGGTAGAGGCCAACGTCCTGACTTTC	CASRRQGVEANVLTF
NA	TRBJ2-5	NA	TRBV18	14	TGTGCCAGCTCCCTCAAGCTGGGCTTGGGGACCCAGTACTTC	CASSLKLGLGTQYF
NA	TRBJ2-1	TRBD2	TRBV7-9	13	TGTGCCAGCAGCTTTAGTAGCGGGAATGAGCAGTTCTTC	CASSFSSGNEQFF
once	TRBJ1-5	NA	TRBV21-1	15	TGTGCCAGCAGCTGGACAGGGGGGGCTCATCAGCCCCAGCATTTT	CASSWTGGAHQPQHF
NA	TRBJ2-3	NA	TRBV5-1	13	TGCGCCAGCAGCTTCTCTAGCACAGATACGCAGTATTTT	CASSFSSTDTQYF
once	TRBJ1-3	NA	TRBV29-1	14	TGCAGCGTTGAAGATAACGGCTCTGGAAACACCATATATTTT	CSVEDNGSGNTIYF
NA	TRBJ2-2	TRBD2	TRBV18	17	TGTGCCAGCAGGTTGCCGGGACTAGCGGTGAACACCGGGGAGCTGTTTTTT	CASRLPGLAVNTGELFF
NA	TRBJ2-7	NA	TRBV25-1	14	TGTGCCAGCAGTCGCACAGACGGGGGCTACGAGCAGTACTTC	CASSRTDGGYEQYF
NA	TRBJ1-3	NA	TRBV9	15	TGTGCCAGCAGCGTAGGCGCTAGCTCTGGAAACACCATATATTTT	CASSVGASSGNTIYF
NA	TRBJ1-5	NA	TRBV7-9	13	TGTGCCAGCAGCTTCTCAGGAGGTCAGCCCCAGCATTTT	CASSFSGGQPQHF
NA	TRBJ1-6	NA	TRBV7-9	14	TGTGCCAGCAGCTTAGAACTGTTAAATTCACCCCTCCACTTT	CASSLELLNSPLHF
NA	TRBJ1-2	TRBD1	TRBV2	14	TGTGCCAGCAGCCGCCGGGACAGCATCTATGGCTACACCTTC	CASSRRDSIYGYTF
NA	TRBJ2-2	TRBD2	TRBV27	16	TGTGCCAGCCGATACCGGGAGGGGATAGGCACCGGGGAGCTGTTTTTT	CASRYREGIGTGELFF
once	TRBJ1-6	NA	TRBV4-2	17	TGTGCCAGCAGCCAAGATGCCCGAGGACTAAATAATTCACCCCTCCACTTT	CASSQDARGLNNSPLHF
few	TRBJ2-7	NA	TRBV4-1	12	TGCGCCAGCAGCCAGGTCCCGCGCGAGCAGTACTTC	CASSQVPREQYF
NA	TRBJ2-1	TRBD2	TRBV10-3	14	TGTGCCATCAGTTCGACTAGCGGGGGGAATGAGCAGTTCTTC	CAISSTSGGNEQFF
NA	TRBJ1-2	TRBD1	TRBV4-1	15	TGCGCCAGCAGCCCAGACAGGGGAGCTAACTATGGCTACACCTTC	CASSPDRGANYGYTF
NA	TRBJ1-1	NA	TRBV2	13	TGTGCCAGCATTACCGGGGAGGCCACTGAAGCTTTCTTT	CASITGEATEAFF
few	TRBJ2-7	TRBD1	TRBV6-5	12	TGTGCCAGCAGAGACAGGGGCTACGAGCAGTACTTC	CASRDRGYEQYF
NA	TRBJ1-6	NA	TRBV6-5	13	TGTGCCAGCAGTCTTCGGACAGATTCACCCCTCCACTTT	CASSLRTDSPLHF
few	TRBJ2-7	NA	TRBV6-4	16	TGTGCCAGCAGTGACTCGGCGGGATCCCTCCCTGGGGAGCAGTACTTC	CASSDSAGSLPGEQYF
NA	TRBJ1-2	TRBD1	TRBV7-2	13	TGTGCCAGTCGGGACAGTCTTAACTATGGCTACACCTTC	CASRDSLNYGYTF
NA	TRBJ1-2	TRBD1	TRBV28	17	TGTGCCAGCAGTTTACTCGAGCGGACAGGGGGCGTAGATGGCTACACCTTC	CASSLLERTGGVDGYTF
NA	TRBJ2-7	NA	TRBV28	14	TGTGCCACCATCTCGGGTCAGGGTTTAAGGGAGCAGTACTTC	CATISGQGLREQYF
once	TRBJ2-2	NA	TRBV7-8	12	TGTGCCAGCAGGAGACTATCCGGGGAGCTGTTTTTT	CASRRLSGELFF
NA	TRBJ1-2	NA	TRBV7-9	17	TGTGCCAGCAGCCCCTTACCAGGAGGCGGTCTTAACTATGGCTACACCTTC	CASSPLPGGGLNYGYTF
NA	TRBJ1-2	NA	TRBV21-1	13	TGTGCCAGCAGCAAGCGGAGTTTCTATGGCTACACCTTC	CASSKRSFYGYTF
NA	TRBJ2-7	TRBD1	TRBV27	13	TGTGCCAGCAGGGGGACAGGGTTGAACGAGCAGTACTTC	CASRGTGLNEQYF